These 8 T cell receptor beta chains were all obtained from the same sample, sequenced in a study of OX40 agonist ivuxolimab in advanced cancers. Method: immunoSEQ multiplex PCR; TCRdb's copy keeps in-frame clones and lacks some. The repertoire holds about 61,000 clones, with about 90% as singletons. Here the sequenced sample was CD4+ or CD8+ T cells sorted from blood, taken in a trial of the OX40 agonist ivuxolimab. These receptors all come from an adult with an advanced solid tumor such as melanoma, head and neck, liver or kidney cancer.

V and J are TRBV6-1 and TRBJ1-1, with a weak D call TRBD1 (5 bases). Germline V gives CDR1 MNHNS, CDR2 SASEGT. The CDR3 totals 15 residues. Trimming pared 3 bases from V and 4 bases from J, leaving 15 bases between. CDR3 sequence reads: CASSDRVYFSTEAFF. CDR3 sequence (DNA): TGTGCCAGCAGTGACAGGGTTTATTTTAGCACTGAAGCTTTCTTT.

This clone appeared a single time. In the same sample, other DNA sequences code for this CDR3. The CDR3 here is CASSLFSTDTQYF. The CDR3 nucleotides are TGTGCCAGCAGTTTATTCAGCACAGATACGCAGTATTTT. This rearrangement joins TRBV27 to TRBJ2-3; no definite D call. CDR1 is MNHEY and CDR2 is SMNVEV in the germline V gene (reference sequence). V lost 1 base, J lost 0 bases, and 2 bases lay in between. The CDR3 runs to 13 residues.

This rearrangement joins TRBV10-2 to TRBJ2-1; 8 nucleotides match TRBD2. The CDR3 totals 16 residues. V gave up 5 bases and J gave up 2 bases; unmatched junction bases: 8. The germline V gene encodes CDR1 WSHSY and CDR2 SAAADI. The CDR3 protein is CASSQWREAPYNEQFF. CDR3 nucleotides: TGCGCCAGCAGTCAATGGCGGGAGGCCCCCTACAATGAGCAGTTCTTC.

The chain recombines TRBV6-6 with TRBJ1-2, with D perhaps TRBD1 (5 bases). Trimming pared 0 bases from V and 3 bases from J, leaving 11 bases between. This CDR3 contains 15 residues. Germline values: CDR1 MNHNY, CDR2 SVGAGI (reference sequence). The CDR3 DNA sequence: TGTGCCAGCAGTTACTCGTCAGGGCACGACTATGGCTACACCTTC. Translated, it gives CASSYSSGHDYGYTF.

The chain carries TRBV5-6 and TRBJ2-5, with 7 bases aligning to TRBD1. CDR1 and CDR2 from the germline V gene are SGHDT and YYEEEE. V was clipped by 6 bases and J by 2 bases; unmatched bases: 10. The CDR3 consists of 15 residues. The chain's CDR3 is CASTKGIRGQETQYF. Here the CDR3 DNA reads TGTGCCAGCACCAAGGGCATCAGGGGGCAAGAGACCCAGTACTTC.

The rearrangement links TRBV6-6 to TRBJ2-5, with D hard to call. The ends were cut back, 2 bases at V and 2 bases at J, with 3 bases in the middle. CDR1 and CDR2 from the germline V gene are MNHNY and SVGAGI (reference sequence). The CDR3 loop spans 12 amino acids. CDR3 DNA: TGTGCCAGCAGTTACCCACAAGAGACCCAGTACTTC. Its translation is CASSYPQETQYF.

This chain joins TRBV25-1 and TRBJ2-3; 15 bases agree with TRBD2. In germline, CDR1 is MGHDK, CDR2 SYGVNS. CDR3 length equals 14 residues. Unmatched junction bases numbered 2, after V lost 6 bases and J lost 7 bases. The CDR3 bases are TGTGCCAGCAGGGGACTAGCGGGAGGAAATACGCAGTATTTT. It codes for CASRGLAGGNTQYF.

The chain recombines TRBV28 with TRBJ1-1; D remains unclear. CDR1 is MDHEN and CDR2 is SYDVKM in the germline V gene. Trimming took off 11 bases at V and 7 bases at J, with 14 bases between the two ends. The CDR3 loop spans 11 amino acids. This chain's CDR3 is CALMVGSEAFF. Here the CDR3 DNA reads TGTGCCTTAATGGTGGGGAGTGAAGCTTTCTTT.